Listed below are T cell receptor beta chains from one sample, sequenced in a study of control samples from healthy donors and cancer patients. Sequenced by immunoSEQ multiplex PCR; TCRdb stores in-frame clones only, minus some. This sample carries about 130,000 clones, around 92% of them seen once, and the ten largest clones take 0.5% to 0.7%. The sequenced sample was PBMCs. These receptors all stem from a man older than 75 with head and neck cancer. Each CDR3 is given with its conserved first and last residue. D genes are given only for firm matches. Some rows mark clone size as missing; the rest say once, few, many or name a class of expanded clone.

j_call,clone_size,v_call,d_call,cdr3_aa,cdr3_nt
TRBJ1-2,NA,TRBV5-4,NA,CASSLSIPPHTGYTF,TGTGCCAGCAGCTTGAGTATTCCGCCTCATACCGGCTACACCTTC
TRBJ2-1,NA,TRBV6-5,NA,CASSFTEHSSYNEQFF,TGTGCCAGCAGTTTCACGGAACACTCCTCCTACAATGAGCAGTTCTTC
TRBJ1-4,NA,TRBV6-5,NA,CASSQDRVNEKLFF,TGTGCCAGCAGTCAGGACAGAGTTAATGAAAAACTGTTTTTT
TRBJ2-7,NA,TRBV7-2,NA,CASSLVGDYYEQYF,TGTGCCAGCAGCTTAGTCGGAGACTACTACGAGCAGTACTTC
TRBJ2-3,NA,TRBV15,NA,CATRGGRAFITDTQYF,TGTGCCACCAGGGGTGGCAGAGCCTTCATCACAGATACGCAGTATTTT
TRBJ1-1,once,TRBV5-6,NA,CASSIRNTEAFF,TGTGCCAGCAGCATAAGGAACACTGAAGCTTTCTTT
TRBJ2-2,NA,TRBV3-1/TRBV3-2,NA,CASSRDASRAGELFF,TGTGCCAGCAGCCGAGATGCGAGTCGGGCCGGGGAGCTGTTTTTT
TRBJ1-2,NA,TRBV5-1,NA,CASSLGPTYGYTF,TGCGCCAGCAGCTTGGGCCCTACCTATGGCTACACCTTC
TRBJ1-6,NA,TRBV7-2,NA,CATRTVYNSPLHF,TGTGCCACCCGGACAGTTTATAATTCACCCCTCCACTTT
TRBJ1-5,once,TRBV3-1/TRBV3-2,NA,CASSLSATNQPQHF,TGTGCCAGCAGCCTGAGTGCTACAAATCAGCCCCAGCATTTT
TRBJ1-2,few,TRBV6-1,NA,CASSELGGRGYTF,TGTGCCAGCAGTGAGCTGGGGGGCCGTGGCTACACCTTC